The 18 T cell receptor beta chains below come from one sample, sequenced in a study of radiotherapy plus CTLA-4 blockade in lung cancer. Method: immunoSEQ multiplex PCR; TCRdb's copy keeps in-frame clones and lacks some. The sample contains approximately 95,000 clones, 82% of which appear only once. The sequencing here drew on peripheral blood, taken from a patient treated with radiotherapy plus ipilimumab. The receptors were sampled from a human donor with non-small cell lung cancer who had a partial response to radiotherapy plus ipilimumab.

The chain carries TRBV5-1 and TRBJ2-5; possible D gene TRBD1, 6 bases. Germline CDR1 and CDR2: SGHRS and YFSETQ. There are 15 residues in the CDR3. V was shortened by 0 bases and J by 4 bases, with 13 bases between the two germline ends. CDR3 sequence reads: CASSLEAGARETQYF. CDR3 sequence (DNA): TGCGCCAGCAGCTTGGAGGCAGGGGCACGAGAGACCCAGTACTTC.

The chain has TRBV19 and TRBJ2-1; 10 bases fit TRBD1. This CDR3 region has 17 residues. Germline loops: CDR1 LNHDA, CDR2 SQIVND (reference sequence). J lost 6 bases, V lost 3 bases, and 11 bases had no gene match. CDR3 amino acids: CASSIPPDRGLANEQFF. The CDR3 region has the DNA TGTGCCAGTAGTATCCCCCCCGACAGGGGGCTTGCCAATGAGCAGTTCTTC.

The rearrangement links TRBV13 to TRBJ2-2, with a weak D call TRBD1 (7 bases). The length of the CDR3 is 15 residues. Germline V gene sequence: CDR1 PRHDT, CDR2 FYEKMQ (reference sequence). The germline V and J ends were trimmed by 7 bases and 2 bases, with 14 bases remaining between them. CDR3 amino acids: CASTGGQRNTGELFF. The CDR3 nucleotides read TGTGCCAGCACCGGGGGACAGAGAAACACCGGGGAGCTGTTTTTT.

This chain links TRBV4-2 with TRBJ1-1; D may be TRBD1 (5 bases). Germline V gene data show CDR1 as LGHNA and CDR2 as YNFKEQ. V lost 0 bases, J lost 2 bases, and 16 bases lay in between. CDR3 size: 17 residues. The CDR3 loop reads CASSQEATLTGNTEAFF. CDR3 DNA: TGTGCCAGCAGCCAAGAGGCGACCCTCACAGGAAACACTGAAGCTTTCTTT.

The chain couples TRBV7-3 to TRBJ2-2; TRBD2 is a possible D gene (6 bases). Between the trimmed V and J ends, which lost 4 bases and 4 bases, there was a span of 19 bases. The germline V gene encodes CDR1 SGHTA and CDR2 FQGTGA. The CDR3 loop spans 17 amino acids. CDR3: CASSSPGRRRGTGELFF. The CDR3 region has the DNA TGTGCCAGCAGCTCCCCCGGGCGGCGGAGGGGCACCGGGGAGCTGTTTTTT.

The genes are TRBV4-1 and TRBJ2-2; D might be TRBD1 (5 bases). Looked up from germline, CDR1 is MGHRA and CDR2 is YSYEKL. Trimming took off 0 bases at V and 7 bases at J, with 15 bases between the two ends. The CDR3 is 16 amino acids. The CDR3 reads CASSQDFRQGNGELFF. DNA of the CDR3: TGCGCCAGCAGCCAAGATTTCAGGCAGGGTAACGGGGAGCTGTTTTTT.

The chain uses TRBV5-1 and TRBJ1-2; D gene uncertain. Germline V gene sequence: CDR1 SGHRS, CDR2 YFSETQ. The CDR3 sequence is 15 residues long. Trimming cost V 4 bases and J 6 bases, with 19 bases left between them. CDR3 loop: CASSPEAARRHGYTF. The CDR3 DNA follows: TGCGCCAGCAGCCCCGAGGCAGCTCGGCGGCATGGCTACACCTTC.

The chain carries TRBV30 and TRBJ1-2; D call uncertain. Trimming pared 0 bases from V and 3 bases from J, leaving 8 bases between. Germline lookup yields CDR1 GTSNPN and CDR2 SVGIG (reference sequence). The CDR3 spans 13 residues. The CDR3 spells CAWSVGGYYGYTF. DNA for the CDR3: TGTGCCTGGAGTGTTGGCGGATACTATGGCTACACCTTC. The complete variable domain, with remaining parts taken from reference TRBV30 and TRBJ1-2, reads SQTIHQWPATLVQPVGSPLSLECTVEGTSNPNLYWYRQAAGRGLQLLFYSVGIGQISSEVPQNLSASRPQDRQFILSSKKLLLSDSGFYLCAWSVGGYYGYTFGSGTRLTVV.

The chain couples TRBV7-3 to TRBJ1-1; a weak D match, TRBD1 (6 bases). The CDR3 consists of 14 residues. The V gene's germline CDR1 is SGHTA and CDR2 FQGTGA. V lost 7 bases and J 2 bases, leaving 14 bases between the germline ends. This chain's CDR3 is CASKTGTTNTEAFF. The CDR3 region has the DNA TGTGCCAGCAAAACCGGGACAACCAACACTGAAGCTTTCTTT. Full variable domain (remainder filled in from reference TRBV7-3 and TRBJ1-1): GAGVSQTPSNKVTEKGKYVELRCDPISGHTALYWYRQSLGQGPEFLIYFQGTGAADDSGLPNDRFFAVRPEGSVSTLKIQRTERGDSAVYLCASKTGTTNTEAFFGQGTRLTVV.

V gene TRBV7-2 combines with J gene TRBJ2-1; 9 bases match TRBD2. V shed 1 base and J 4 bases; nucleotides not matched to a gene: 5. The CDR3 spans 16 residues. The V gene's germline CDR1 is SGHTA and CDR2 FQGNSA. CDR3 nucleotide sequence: TGTGCCAGCAGCTTAGGTGGGACTAGCTCGTACAATGAGCAGTTCTTC. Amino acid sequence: CASSLGGTSSYNEQFF.

Here the CDR3 DNA reads TGTGCCAGCAGTGCCGGGATTGGGGAGACCCAGTACTTC. Encoded protein: CASSAGIGETQYF. This chain joins TRBV9 and TRBJ2-5, with a tentative D call TRBD2 (5 bases). The CDR3 totals 13 residues. Germline lookup yields CDR1 SGDLS and CDR2 YYNGEE. V dropped 5 bases and J dropped 5 bases, with 13 bases sitting between them.

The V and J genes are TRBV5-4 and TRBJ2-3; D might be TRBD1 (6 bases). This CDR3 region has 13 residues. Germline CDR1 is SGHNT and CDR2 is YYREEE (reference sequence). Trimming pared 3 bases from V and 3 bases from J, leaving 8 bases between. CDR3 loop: CASSYRVTDTQYF. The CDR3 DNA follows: TGTGCCAGCAGCTACAGGGTTACAGATACGCAGTATTTT.

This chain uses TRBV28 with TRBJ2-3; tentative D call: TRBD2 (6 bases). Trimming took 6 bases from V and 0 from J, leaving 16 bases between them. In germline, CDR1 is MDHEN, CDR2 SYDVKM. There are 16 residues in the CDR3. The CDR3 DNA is TGTGCCAGCAGCATTCGGGGGTCGAAAAGCACAGATACGCAGTATTTT. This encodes CASSIRGSKSTDTQYF.

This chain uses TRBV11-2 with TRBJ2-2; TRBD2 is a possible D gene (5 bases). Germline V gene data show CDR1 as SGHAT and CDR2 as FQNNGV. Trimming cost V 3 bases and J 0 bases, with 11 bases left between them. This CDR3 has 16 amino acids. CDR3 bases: TGTGCCAGCAGCTTCTTGGCGGGCGCGAACACCGGGGAGCTGTTTTTT. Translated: CASSFLAGANTGELFF. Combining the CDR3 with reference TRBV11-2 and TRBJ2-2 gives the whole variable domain EAGVAQSPRYKIIEKRQSVAFWCNPISGHATLYWYQQILGQGPKLLIQFQNNGVVDDSQLPKDRFSAERLKGVDSTLKIQPAKLEDSAVYLCASSFLAGANTGELFFGEGSRLTVL.

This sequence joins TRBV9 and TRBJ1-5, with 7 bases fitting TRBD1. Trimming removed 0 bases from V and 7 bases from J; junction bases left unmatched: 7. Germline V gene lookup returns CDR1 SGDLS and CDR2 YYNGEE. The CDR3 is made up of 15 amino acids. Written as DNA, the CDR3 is TGTGCCAGCAGCGTAGATGGGACAGTGGGGCAGCCCCAGCATTTT. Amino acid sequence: CASSVDGTVGQPQHF.

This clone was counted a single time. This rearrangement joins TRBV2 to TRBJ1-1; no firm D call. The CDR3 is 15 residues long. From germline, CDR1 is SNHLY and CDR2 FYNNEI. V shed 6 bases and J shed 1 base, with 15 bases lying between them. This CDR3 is CASRGTYGGNTEAFF. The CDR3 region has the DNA TGTGCCAGCAGGGGAACATACGGAGGGAACACTGAAGCTTTCTTT. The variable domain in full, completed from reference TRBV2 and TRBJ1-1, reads EPEVTQTPSHQVTQMGQEVILRCVPISNHLYFYWYRQILGQKVEFLVSFYNNEISEKSEIFDDQFSVERPDGSNFTLKIRSTKLEDSAMYFCASRGTYGGNTEAFFGQGTRLTVV.

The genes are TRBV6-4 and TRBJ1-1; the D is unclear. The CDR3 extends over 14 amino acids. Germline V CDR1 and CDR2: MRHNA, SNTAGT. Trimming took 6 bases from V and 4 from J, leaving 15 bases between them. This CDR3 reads CASSPGRAGTEAFF. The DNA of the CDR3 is TGTGCCAGCAGCCCCGGGAGGGCTGGCACTGAAGCTTTCTTT.

In DNA, the CDR3 is TGTGCCAGCAGCTCAGGGCGGGACTCCTACGAGCAGTACTTC. It yields the protein CASSSGRDSYEQYF. The gene calls are TRBV7-9 and TRBJ2-7; D is perhaps TRBD2 (6 bases). CDR1 and CDR2 (germline): SEHNR, FQNEAQ (reference sequence). Trimming shortened V by 4 bases and J by 0 bases, and 10 bases separated the two germline ends. The CDR3 length is 14 residues.